Below are 28 T cell receptor beta chains sequenced from a single sample in a study of blood T cell repertoires in COVID-19. Assay used: immunoSEQ multiplex PCR; TCRdb lists only in-frame clones, some missing. The table lists 300,000 to 400,000 clones, 85% of them singletons. The sequencing input was peripheral blood. The receptors come from a human donor in a cohort sampled during active COVID-19.

In this sample, this clone turned up once. The V call is TRBV6-6, the J call TRBJ2-7, with 8 bases aligning to TRBD2. Germline V gene sequence: CDR1 MNHNY, CDR2 SVGAGI (reference sequence). CDR3 length: 15 amino acids. J gave up 3 bases and V 4 bases, and 8 bases lay outside the gene matches. CDR3 sequence (DNA): TGTGCCAGCAGTTTCCCACTAGCGGCCCACTACGAGCAGTACTTC. Translation gives CASSFPLAAHYEQYF.

The J gene is TRBJ1-2, the V gene TRBV29-1; the D is unclear. Germline V lookup: CDR1 SQVTM, CDR2 ANQGSEA. This CDR3 is 12 amino acids long. Deletions cut 5 bases from V and 1 base from J, with 8 bases between. CDR3 bases: TGCAGCGTTCTCCCCAGTAACTATGGCTACACCTTC. Translating gives CSVLPSNYGYTF.

A word on this clone: At the DNA level, this CDR3 is encoded by other sequences in the same sample as well. V and J are TRBV18 and TRBJ1-1; TRBD1 matches at 9 bases. The CDR3 runs to 14 residues. Germline CDR1 reads KGHSH; CDR2 reads LQKENI. Losses at the gene ends were 3 bases for V and 1 base for J; bases not matched to a gene: 0. CDR3 protein: CASSPGQGNTEAFF. CDR3 in DNA: TGTGCCAGCTCACCGGGACAGGGGAACACTGAAGCTTTCTTT.

A single count supports this clone. The rearrangement uses TRBV29-1 and TRBJ2-2, with TRBD1 matching 7 bases. This CDR3 contains 15 residues. The trim removed 6 bases at V and 2 bases at J, leaving 9 bases unmatched. Germline loops: CDR1 SQVTM, CDR2 ANQGSEA. CDR3: CSVARQGFNTGELFF. As DNA, the CDR3 is TGCAGCGTCGCAAGACAGGGTTTCAACACCGGGGAGCTGTTTTTT.

This rearrangement joins TRBV4-1 to TRBJ2-3; no definite D call. There are 14 residues in the CDR3. Germline CDR1 reads MGHRA; CDR2 reads YSYEKL. V lost 4 bases, J lost 2 bases, and 10 bases lay in between. DNA for the CDR3: TGCGCCAGCAGCCTGAAAGCGAACACAGATACGCAGTATTTT. Its protein is CASSLKANTDTQYF.

V usage is TRBV7-2 and J usage is TRBJ2-7, with 7 bases fitting TRBD2. CDR1 and CDR2 (germline): SGHTA, FQGNSA. The CDR3 extends over 12 amino acids. With 7 bases clipped from V and 6 bases from J, the junction kept 6 bases outside the gene matches. Written as DNA, the CDR3 is TGTGCCAGCATCCCCTGGGGGGGCGAGCAGTACTTC. Encoded protein: CASIPWGGEQYF.

This chain links TRBV19 with TRBJ2-7; 9 nucleotides agree with TRBD1. CDR1 is LNHDA and CDR2 is SQIVND in the germline V gene (reference sequence). V shed 5 bases, J shed 6 bases, and the junction held 8 bases outside the gene matches. The CDR3 covers 14 residues. The CDR3 DNA reads TGTGCCAGTAGTTTTGGACAGGGGATCGGCGAGCAGTACTTC. Protein: CASSFGQGIGEQYF. The whole variable domain, filled in from reference TRBV19 and TRBJ2-7, reads DGGITQSPKYLFRKEGQNVTLSCEQNLNHDAMYWYRQDPGQGLRLIYYSQIVNDFQKGDIAEGYSVSREKKESFPLTVTSAQKNPTAFYLCASSFGQGIGEQYFGPGTRLTVT.

V and J are TRBV6-4 and TRBJ2-1; 10 bases map to TRBD2. This CDR3 comprises 16 residues. Germline V CDR1 and CDR2: MRHNA, SNTAGT. J was trimmed by 1 base and V by 4 bases; bases with no gene match: 4. CDR3: CASSGKGLASYNEQFF. As DNA, the CDR3 is TGTGCCAGCAGTGGTAAGGGACTAGCGTCCTACAATGAGCAGTTCTTC.

This chain joins TRBV18 and TRBJ1-5; tentatively, D is TRBD1 (5 bases). This CDR3 has 12 residues. Germline V gives CDR1 KGHSH, CDR2 LQKENI. The germline V and J ends were trimmed by 3 bases and 8 bases, with 8 bases remaining between them. This CDR3 reads CASSPGGKPQHF. The CDR3 region has the DNA TGTGCCAGCTCACCGGGGGGAAAGCCCCAGCATTTT.

The V gene is TRBV14, the J gene TRBJ2-5, with TRBD2 identical over 8 bases. Germline V gene sequence: CDR1 SGHDN, CDR2 FVKESK. This CDR3 comprises 14 residues. Trimming at V came to 4 bases and at J to 4 bases, leaving 5 bases not matched to a gene. CDR3 sequence reads: CASSPAGGRETQYF. CDR3 DNA: TGTGCCAGCAGCCCGGCGGGGGGTCGAGAGACCCAGTACTTC.

This chain uses TRBV10-3 with TRBJ2-3, with D hard to call. The CDR3 spans 15 residues. Trimming cost V 2 bases and J 2 bases, with 11 bases left between them. Germline assignment: CDR1 ENHRY and CDR2 SYGVKD. CDR3: CAISESTENTDTQYF. Here the CDR3 DNA reads TGTGCCATCAGTGAGAGTACAGAAAACACAGATACGCAGTATTTT.

J is TRBJ1-2 and V is TRBV10-3, with TRBD1 matching 12 bases. J gave up 5 bases and V 4 bases, and 5 bases lay outside the gene matches. Per germline, CDR1 ENHRY and CDR2 SYGVKD. CDR3 size: 15 residues. CDR3 residues: CAISVGQGARYGYTF. The CDR3 coding sequence is TGTGCCATCAGTGTGGGACAGGGGGCGAGGTATGGCTACACCTTC.

Written as DNA, the CDR3 is TGTGCCAGCAGGACTCGGGGAGGAAACTATGGCTACACCTTC. It is translated as CASRTRGGNYGYTF. This chain connects TRBV27 to TRBJ1-2; D gene uncertain. Trimming took 6 bases from V and 2 from J, leaving 13 bases between them. The CDR3 sequence is 14 residues long. Germline CDR1 and CDR2: MNHEY and SMNVEV (reference sequence).

The chain links TRBV3-1 (or the pseudogene TRBV3-2) to TRBJ1-5, with D uncertain. This CDR3 region has 15 residues. Germline CDR1 reads LGHDT; CDR2 reads YNNKEL (reference sequence). Deletions cut 6 bases from V and 6 bases from J, with 18 bases between. For the CDR3, the DNA is TGTGCCAGCAGTTGGGGAGGAACAGACTTTCAGCCCCAGCATTTT. This translates into CASSWGGTDFQPQHF.

The rearrangement links TRBV24-1 to TRBJ2-3, with TRBD2 matching over 9 bases. The V gene end was trimmed by 4 bases and the J gene end by 0 bases; junction bases not matched to a gene: 10. Per the germline V gene, CDR1 is KGHDR and CDR2 is SFDVKD. The CDR3 is 18 amino acids. The CDR3 nucleotides read TGTGCCACCAGTGAACGCCCGCGCGGGGGGGCCAGCACAGATACGCAGTATTTT. Its protein product is CATSERPRGGASTDTQYF.

This sequence joins TRBV28 and TRBJ2-2; a possible D gene is TRBD1 (5 bases). Germline V gene lookup returns CDR1 MDHEN and CDR2 SYDVKM. V was cut by 3 bases and J by 5 bases, with 13 bases left in between. This CDR3 comprises 15 residues. CDR3 region: CASSFFVQGTGELFF. The DNA of the CDR3 is TGTGCCAGCAGTTTTTTCGTCCAGGGAACCGGGGAGCTGTTTTTT.

The V call is TRBV24-1, the J call TRBJ2-3; D is undetermined. This CDR3 is 14 amino acids long. Germline V gene data show CDR1 as KGHDR and CDR2 as SFDVKD. Trimming removed 2 bases at V and 4 bases at J, with 9 bases between. The CDR3: CATSDYTQPDTQYF. The CDR3 DNA sequence: TGTGCCACCAGTGATTACACACAGCCAGATACGCAGTATTTT.

The chain recombines TRBV5-4 with TRBJ2-3; TRBD1 matches at 8 bases. The CDR3 sequence is 13 residues long. Germline CDR1 SGHNT, CDR2 YYREEE (reference sequence). The ends lost 5 bases at V and 4 bases at J; junction bases unmatched: 3. The CDR3, as DNA: TGTGCCAGCAGTACACAGGGGGCAGATACGCAGTATTTT. Encoded protein: CASSTQGADTQYF.

The chain has TRBV9 and TRBJ2-1, with 10 bases that match TRBD2. CDR3 length: 17 residues. The germline CDR1 and CDR2 sequences are SGDLS and YYNGEE. J lost 8 bases, V lost 0 bases, and 11 bases had no gene match. The CDR3 sequence is CASSVAPPGLAFDEQFF. Written as DNA, the CDR3 is TGTGCCAGCAGCGTAGCCCCACCGGGACTAGCGTTCGATGAGCAGTTCTTC.

The genes are TRBV24-1 and TRBJ2-3; 7 nucleotides align to TRBD1. Germline loops: CDR1 KGHDR, CDR2 SFDVKD. The CDR3 sequence is 20 residues long. Trimming removed 4 bases from V and 1 base from J; junction bases left unmatched: 19. CDR3 in amino acids: CATSDSTGPEVDQGTDTQYF. CDR3 DNA sequence: TGTGCCACCAGTGACTCGACAGGGCCCGAGGTAGATCAGGGCACAGATACGCAGTATTTT.

The chain joins TRBV5-1 to TRBJ2-1; the match to TRBD2 covers 7 bases. This CDR3 has 16 residues. V shed 0 bases, J shed 8 bases, and the junction held 11 bases outside the gene matches. Germline CDR1 reads SGHRS; CDR2 reads YFSETQ. CDR3 amino acids: CASSLDGTIINHEQFF. DNA for the CDR3: TGCGCCAGCAGCTTGGATGGGACTATAATAAACCATGAGCAGTTCTTC.

V and J are TRBV19 and TRBJ2-7; 7 bases are shared with TRBD1. The CDR3 length is 15 residues. CDR1 and CDR2 (germline): LNHDA, SQIVND (reference sequence). With 4 bases clipped from V and 3 bases from J, the junction kept 9 bases outside the gene matches. As DNA, the CDR3 is TGTGCCAGTAGTACCACGGACGGACAGGACTACGAGCAGTACTTC. It codes for CASSTTDGQDYEQYF.

The rearrangement uses TRBV24-1 and TRBJ2-1, with 8 bases lining up with TRBD2. CDR3 length: 15 amino acids. With V trimmed by 6 bases and J by 9 bases, 12 bases remained unmatched. Germline CDR1 KGHDR, CDR2 SFDVKD. CDR3 residues: CATSFPPAGVVEQFF. The DNA of the CDR3 is TGTGCCACCAGTTTCCCTCCAGCGGGGGTCGTTGAGCAGTTCTTC.

CDR3 in DNA: TGTGCCTGCCCTTGGGCCGGAGGGCAAGCTTTCTTT. Protein: CACPWAGGQAFF. The chain employs TRBV30 and TRBJ1-1; D is uncertain. From germline, CDR1 is GTSNPN and CDR2 SVGIG (reference sequence). This CDR3 has 12 residues. V shed 6 bases and J shed 9 bases, with 17 bases lying between them. The variable domain in full, with the rest retrieved from reference TRBV30 and TRBJ1-1, is SQTIHQWPATLVQPVGSPLSLECTVEGTSNPNLYWYRQAAGRGLQLLFYSVGIGQISSEVPQNLSASRPQDRQFILSSKKLLLSDSGFYLCACPWAGGQAFFGQGTRLTVV.

V is TRBV3-1 (or the pseudogene TRBV3-2) and J is TRBJ1-2, with 9 bases fitting TRBD1. The junction had 9 bases not matched to a gene; V was cut back by 0 bases and J by 4 bases. Germline V CDR1 and CDR2: LGHDT, YNNKEL (reference sequence). The CDR3 is 17 amino acids. CDR3 in amino acids: CASSQEGQGREVYGYTF. CDR3 nucleotide sequence: TGTGCCAGCAGCCAAGAAGGACAGGGGCGGGAAGTCTATGGCTACACCTTC.

This chain connects TRBV7-3 to TRBJ1-4, with 10 bases fitting TRBD1. CDR3 size: 15 residues. V lost 3 bases, J lost 2 bases, and 0 bases stayed unmatched. Germline CDR1 is SGHTA and CDR2 is FQGTGA. In DNA, the CDR3 is TGTGCCAGCAGCTTGGGACAGGGGACTAATGAAAAACTGTTTTTT. Protein: CASSLGQGTNEKLFF.

This chain links TRBV27 with TRBJ1-2; TRBD1 aligns across 9 bases. The CDR3 length is 15 residues. After removal of 4 bases from V and 4 bases from J, the junction contained 7 bases not matched to a gene. Germline V gene sequence: CDR1 MNHEY, CDR2 SMNVEV (reference sequence). The DNA of the CDR3 is TGTGCCAGCAGTTCCGCCGGGACAGGGTCCTATGGCTACACCTTC. Residues: CASSSAGTGSYGYTF.

This clone has just one count. The chain combines TRBV15 with TRBJ1-1; D is possibly TRBD1 (5 bases). The CDR3 totals 14 residues. The germline CDR1 and CDR2 sequences are LNHNV and YYDKDF (reference sequence). Between the trimmed V and J ends, which lost 6 bases and 0 bases, there was a span of 11 bases. The CDR3 DNA sequence: TGTGCCACCAGGAAAGGGGCTATGAACACTGAAGCTTTCTTT. Protein: CATRKGAMNTEAFF.